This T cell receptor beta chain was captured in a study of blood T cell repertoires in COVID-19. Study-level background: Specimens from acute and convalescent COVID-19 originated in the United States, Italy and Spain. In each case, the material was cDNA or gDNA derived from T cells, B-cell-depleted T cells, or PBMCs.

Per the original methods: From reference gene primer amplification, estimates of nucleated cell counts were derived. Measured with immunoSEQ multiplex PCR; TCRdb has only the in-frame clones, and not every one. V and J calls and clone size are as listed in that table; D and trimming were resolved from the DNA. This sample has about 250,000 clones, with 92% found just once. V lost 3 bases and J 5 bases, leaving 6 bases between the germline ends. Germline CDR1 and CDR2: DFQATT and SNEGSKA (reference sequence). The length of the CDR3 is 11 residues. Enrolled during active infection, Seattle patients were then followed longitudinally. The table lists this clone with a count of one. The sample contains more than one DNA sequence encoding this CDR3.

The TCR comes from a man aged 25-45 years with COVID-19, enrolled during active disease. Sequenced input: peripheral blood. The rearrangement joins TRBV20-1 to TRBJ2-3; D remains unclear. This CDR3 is CSASRGDTQYF. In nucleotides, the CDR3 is TGCAGTGCTAGTCGAGGAGATACGCAGTATTTT.